The sequence of this T cell receptor beta chain was determined in a study of cytomegalovirus exposure and HLA in healthy donors. Across the whole study: Of the donors genotyped, approximately 410 in all, around 76% fell in the Caucasian-associated ancestry cluster. Study findings and constraints: A later analysis found that most CMV-associated TCR beta chains appeared HLA-restricted. Data from an earlier analysis indicated that most TCR beta V segments were productive either about 87% or about 30% of the time.

CDR1 and CDR2 (germline): SQVTM, ANQGSEA. The germline V and J ends were trimmed by 0 bases and 4 bases, with 3 bases remaining between them. CDR3 length: 11 amino acids. The PCR used 60 Vbeta and 13 Jbeta primers. Sequencing was performed with immunoSEQ multiplex PCR; in TCRdb, only in-frame clones are kept and a portion is missing. Of about 200,000 clones in the sample, about 87% are singletons; the top ten hold around 1.5%. This clone turned up a few times. Its matching antigen is unknown. Sequenced material: PBMCs. The sequence came from a woman aged 18 to 35 in good health and CMV-seronegative. The chain carries TRBV29-1 and TRBJ1-1; D unclear. The CDR3 protein is CSVEDLTEAFF. CDR3 nucleotides: TGCAGCGTTGAAGACCTCACTGAAGCTTTCTTT.